This is a list of T cell receptor beta chains from one sample in a study of blood T cells in healthy people across ages. TCRdb reanalysed the 5' RACE reads using MiXCR and keeps one entry per CDR3 protein. The data hold 630,000 or so distinct CDR3 sequences, with approximately 31% observed a single time. What was sequenced was blood. These receptors were taken from a woman older than 75 in good health. CDR3s include the opening cysteine and the closing phenylalanine or tryptophan. Each record gives: clone size, J gene, V gene, D gene, CDR3 protein, CDR3 DNA. A D gene is named only where the DNA matches it firmly. Clone sizes are given selectively: once, few, many, or a class where the clone is expanded.

clone size: many
J gene: TRBJ2-5
V gene: TRBV20-1
D gene: TRBD2
CDR3 protein: CSAGTGTSGETQETQYF
CDR3 DNA: TGCAGTGCTGGAACCGGGACTAGCGGGGAGACCCAAGAGACCCAGTACTTC

clone size: NA
J gene: TRBJ2-7
V gene: TRBV5-1
D gene: NA
CDR3 protein: CASSWKGVAYEQYF
CDR3 DNA: TGCGCCAGCAGCTGGAAGGGGGTTGCCTACGAGCAGTACTTC

clone size: NA
J gene: TRBJ2-3
V gene: TRBV20-1
D gene: NA
CDR3 protein: CSARSIYTDTDTQYF
CDR3 DNA: TGCAGTGCTAGATCGATCTATACGGACACAGATACGCAGTATTTT

clone size: many
J gene: TRBJ2-1
V gene: TRBV30
D gene: NA
CDR3 protein: CAWSGGSAEQFF
CDR3 DNA: TGTGCCTGGTCGGGGGGCAGCGCTGAGCAGTTCTTC

clone size: many
J gene: TRBJ1-2
V gene: TRBV7-3
D gene: NA
CDR3 protein: CASSPAPLYGYTF
CDR3 DNA: TGTGCCAGCAGCCCAGCTCCCCTCTATGGCTACACCTTC

clone size: NA
J gene: TRBJ2-5
V gene: TRBV20-1
D gene: NA
CDR3 protein: CSATGTDYQETQYF
CDR3 DNA: TGCAGTGCTACAGGGACGGATTACCAAGAGACCCAGTACTTC

clone size: NA
J gene: TRBJ1-1
V gene: TRBV7-2
D gene: NA
CDR3 protein: CASSYRALNTEAFF
CDR3 DNA: TGTGCCAGCAGCTACAGGGCCCTGAACACTGAAGCTTTCTTT

clone size: many
J gene: TRBJ2-5
V gene: TRBV2
D gene: NA
CDR3 protein: CASSEALGLAGETQYF
CDR3 DNA: TGTGCCAGCAGTGAAGCGCTTGGACTCGCCGGAGAGACCCAGTACTTC

clone size: few
J gene: TRBJ1-1
V gene: TRBV18
D gene: TRBD1
CDR3 protein: CASSLEQGTYTEAFF
CDR3 DNA: TGTGCCAGCTCACTCGAACAGGGGACCTACACTGAAGCTTTCTTT

clone size: few
J gene: TRBJ1-1
V gene: TRBV7-8
D gene: NA
CDR3 protein: CASSDPGRLNTEAFF
CDR3 DNA: TGTGCCAGCAGCGACCCGGGACGGCTGAACACTGAAGCTTTCTTT

clone size: many
J gene: TRBJ1-1
V gene: TRBV27
D gene: NA
CDR3 protein: CASSSLGTEAFF
CDR3 DNA: TGTGCCAGCAGTTCCCTGGGGACTGAAGCTTTCTTT

clone size: NA
J gene: TRBJ2-7
V gene: TRBV12-3/TRBV12-4
D gene: NA
CDR3 protein: CASSLLSARVDEQYF
CDR3 DNA: TGTGCCAGCAGTTTATTGTCGGCCAGGGTCGACGAGCAGTACTTC

clone size: NA
J gene: TRBJ2-3
V gene: TRBV29-1
D gene: NA
CDR3 protein: CSVEAPGRTDTQYF
CDR3 DNA: TGCAGCGTTGAAGCTCCAGGACGCACAGATACGCAGTATTTT

clone size: many
J gene: TRBJ2-5
V gene: TRBV7-2
D gene: TRBD1
CDR3 protein: CASSLTGGKETQYF
CDR3 DNA: TGTGCCAGCAGCTTAACAGGGGGCAAAGAGACCCAGTACTTC

clone size: many
J gene: TRBJ2-7
V gene: TRBV7-2
D gene: NA
CDR3 protein: CASSLFRGGYEQYF
CDR3 DNA: TGTGCCAGCAGCTTGTTTCGGGGCGGCTACGAGCAGTACTTC

clone size: NA
J gene: TRBJ2-7
V gene: TRBV5-1
D gene: NA
CDR3 protein: CASSRNSYEQYF
CDR3 DNA: TGCGCCAGCAGCCGGAACTCCTACGAGCAGTACTTC

clone size: many
J gene: TRBJ1-6
V gene: TRBV28
D gene: NA
CDR3 protein: CASSLEEYNSPLHF
CDR3 DNA: TGTGCCAGCAGTTTGGAGGAGTATAATTCACCCCTCCACTTT

clone size: many
J gene: TRBJ2-3
V gene: TRBV28
D gene: NA
CDR3 protein: CASLGGTDTQYF
CDR3 DNA: TGTGCCAGTCTGGGGGGCACAGATACGCAGTATTTT

clone size: NA
J gene: TRBJ1-1
V gene: TRBV3-1
D gene: NA
CDR3 protein: CASSHLSGEGTEAFF
CDR3 DNA: TGTGCCAGCAGCCATTTATCGGGAGAGGGCACTGAAGCTTTCTTT

clone size: many
J gene: TRBJ2-7
V gene: TRBV29-1
D gene: TRBD1
CDR3 protein: CSATGLYEQYF
CDR3 DNA: TGCAGCGCGACAGGGCTCTACGAGCAGTACTTC

clone size: many
J gene: TRBJ2-7
V gene: TRBV10-3
D gene: NA
CDR3 protein: CAISSRTGTYEQYF
CDR3 DNA: TGTGCCATCAGTTCTCGGACGGGGACCTACGAGCAGTACTTC

clone size: many
J gene: TRBJ2-3
V gene: TRBV18
D gene: NA
CDR3 protein: CASSPFSAQGSDTQYF
CDR3 DNA: TGTGCCAGCTCACCTTTCTCCGCGCAGGGCTCAGATACGCAGTATTTT

clone size: many
J gene: TRBJ2-1
V gene: TRBV7-8
D gene: NA
CDR3 protein: CASSPGTYNEQFF
CDR3 DNA: TGTGCCAGCAGCCCGGGAACCTACAATGAGCAGTTCTTC

clone size: few
J gene: TRBJ1-5
V gene: TRBV28
D gene: TRBD1
CDR3 protein: CASRVVQGARQPQHF
CDR3 DNA: TGTGCCAGCCGTGTGGTGCAGGGGGCTCGGCAGCCCCAGCATTTT

clone size: many
J gene: TRBJ2-5
V gene: TRBV14
D gene: NA
CDR3 protein: CASSQVGPIETQYF
CDR3 DNA: TGTGCCAGCAGCCAAGTCGGACCGATCGAGACCCAGTACTTC

clone size: NA
J gene: TRBJ1-6
V gene: TRBV5-6
D gene: NA
CDR3 protein: CASSYWGQPDSPLHF
CDR3 DNA: TGTGCCAGCAGCTACTGGGGTCAGCCGGATTCACCCCTCCACTTT

clone size: NA
J gene: TRBJ1-1
V gene: TRBV3-1
D gene: NA
CDR3 protein: CASSQGGGGWTEAFF
CDR3 DNA: TGTGCCAGCAGCCAAGGTGGGGGGGGGTGGACTGAAGCTTTCTTT

clone size: NA
J gene: TRBJ2-1
V gene: TRBV27
D gene: NA
CDR3 protein: CASSFQSGPLSNEQFF
CDR3 DNA: TGTGCCAGCAGTTTTCAAAGCGGTCCCCTCAGCAATGAGCAGTTCTTC

clone size: NA
J gene: TRBJ2-3
V gene: TRBV12-3/TRBV12-4
D gene: NA
CDR3 protein: CASSLQGVGDTEYF
CDR3 DNA: TGTGCCAGCAGTTTACAAGGGGTGGGAGATACGGAGTATTTT

clone size: many
J gene: TRBJ2-2
V gene: TRBV5-1
D gene: TRBD2
CDR3 protein: CASLPFGLAGANTGELFF
CDR3 DNA: TGCGCCAGTCTGCCCTTTGGACTAGCGGGGGCCAACACCGGGGAGCTGTTTTTT

clone size: NA
J gene: TRBJ2-3
V gene: TRBV12-3/TRBV12-4
D gene: TRBD1
CDR3 protein: CASSLGTGMSTDTQYF
CDR3 DNA: TGTGCCAGCAGTTTAGGGACAGGGATGAGCACAGATACGCAGTATTTT

clone size: NA
J gene: TRBJ2-1
V gene: TRBV24-1
D gene: NA
CDR3 protein: CATKQGDNEQFF
CDR3 DNA: TGTGCCACGAAGCAGGGAGACAATGAGCAGTTCTTC

clone size: many
J gene: TRBJ2-7
V gene: TRBV15
D gene: NA
CDR3 protein: CATSRAGLNYEQYF
CDR3 DNA: TGTGCCACCAGCAGAGCAGGACTGAACTACGAGCAGTACTTC

clone size: many
J gene: TRBJ1-2
V gene: TRBV29-1
D gene: NA
CDR3 protein: CSVAQDGYTF
CDR3 DNA: TGCAGCGTCGCTCAAGATGGCTACACCTTC

clone size: NA
J gene: TRBJ1-5
V gene: TRBV10-3
D gene: NA
CDR3 protein: CTISGQGSQPQHF
CDR3 DNA: TGTACCATCAGTGGACAAGGCAGTCAGCCCCAGCATTTT

clone size: once
J gene: TRBJ2-7
V gene: TRBV7-2
D gene: NA
CDR3 protein: CASSLGQSQQYF
CDR3 DNA: TGTGCCAGCAGCTTAGGACAATCACAGCAGTACTTC

clone size: few
J gene: TRBJ2-7
V gene: TRBV19
D gene: TRBD1
CDR3 protein: CAGSPNTGGTHYEQYF
CDR3 DNA: TGTGCCGGTAGTCCGAATACAGGGGGCACCCACTACGAGCAGTACTTC

clone size: NA
J gene: TRBJ1-1
V gene: TRBV2
D gene: NA
CDR3 protein: CASSYDLGFDTEAFF
CDR3 DNA: TGTGCCAGCAGTTACGATCTGGGCTTTGACACTGAAGCTTTCTTT

clone size: NA
J gene: TRBJ1-4
V gene: TRBV10-3
D gene: NA
CDR3 protein: CAISGYNEKLFF
CDR3 DNA: TGTGCCATCTCAGGGTATAATGAAAAACTGTTTTTT

clone size: few
J gene: TRBJ2-2
V gene: TRBV30
D gene: NA
CDR3 protein: CAWSRRTAGELFF
CDR3 DNA: TGTGCCTGGAGTCGTCGGACAGCCGGGGAGCTGTTTTTT

clone size: many
J gene: TRBJ1-1
V gene: TRBV9
D gene: TRBD1
CDR3 protein: CASSVTGPNTEAFF
CDR3 DNA: TGTGCCAGCAGCGTGACAGGGCCGAACACTGAAGCTTTCTTT

clone size: many
J gene: TRBJ2-5
V gene: TRBV7-2
D gene: NA
CDR3 protein: CASSPKMGRETQYF
CDR3 DNA: TGTGCCAGCAGCCCTAAGATGGGGCGAGAGACCCAGTACTTC

clone size: NA
J gene: TRBJ2-1
V gene: TRBV11-2
D gene: NA
CDR3 protein: CATLPGGASYNEQFF
CDR3 DNA: TGTGCCACACTTCCCGGGGGTGCCTCCTACAATGAGCAGTTCTTC

clone size: NA
J gene: TRBJ2-7
V gene: TRBV7-2
D gene: TRBD1
CDR3 protein: CASSLGGQKTYEQYF
CDR3 DNA: TGTGCCAGCAGCTTAGGGGGACAGAAAACCTACGAGCAGTACTTC

clone size: many
J gene: TRBJ2-3
V gene: TRBV5-6
D gene: NA
CDR3 protein: CASSFPTGDTQYF
CDR3 DNA: TGTGCCAGCAGCTTCCCGACAGGAGATACGCAGTATTTT

clone size: many
J gene: TRBJ2-3
V gene: TRBV5-6
D gene: NA
CDR3 protein: CASSRGLPTDTQYF
CDR3 DNA: TGTGCCAGCAGCAGGGGACTTCCCACAGATACGCAGTATTTT

clone size: many
J gene: TRBJ1-4
V gene: TRBV7-2
D gene: NA
CDR3 protein: CASSLGPSEKLFF
CDR3 DNA: TGTGCCAGCAGCTTGGGACCGTCTGAAAAACTGTTTTTT

clone size: once
J gene: TRBJ1-2
V gene: TRBV4-2
D gene: NA
CDR3 protein: CASSQADNPNYGYTF
CDR3 DNA: TGTGCCAGCAGCCAAGCGGACAACCCTAACTATGGCTACACCTTC